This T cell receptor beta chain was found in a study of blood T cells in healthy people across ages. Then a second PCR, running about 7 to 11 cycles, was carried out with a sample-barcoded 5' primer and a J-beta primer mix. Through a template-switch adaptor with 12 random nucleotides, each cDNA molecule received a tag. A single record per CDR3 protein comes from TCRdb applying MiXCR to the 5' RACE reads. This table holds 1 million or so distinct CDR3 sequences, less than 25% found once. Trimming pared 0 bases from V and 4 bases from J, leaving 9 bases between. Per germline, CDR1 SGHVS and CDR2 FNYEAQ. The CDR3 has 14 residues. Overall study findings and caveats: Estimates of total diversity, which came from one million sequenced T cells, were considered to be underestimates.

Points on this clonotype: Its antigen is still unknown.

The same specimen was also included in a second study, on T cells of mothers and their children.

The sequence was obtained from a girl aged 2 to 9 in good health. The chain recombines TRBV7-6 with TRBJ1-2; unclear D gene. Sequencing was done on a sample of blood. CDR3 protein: CASSLAAASYGYTF. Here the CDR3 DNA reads TGTGCCAGCAGCTTAGCGGCAGCATCCTATGGCTACACCTTC.